What follows are 10 T cell receptor beta chains derived from one specimen sequenced in a study of blood T cell repertoires in COVID-19. Assay: immunoSEQ multiplex PCR; the TCRdb copy retains only in-frame clones and omits some. The sample records 180,000 or so clones, roughly 76% being singletons. Sequenced: peripheral blood. The receptors come from a woman aged 35 to 49 with COVID-19, enrolled during active disease.

J is TRBJ2-3 and V is TRBV11-3; TRBD1 agrees at 7 bases. From germline, CDR1 is SGHNT and CDR2 YENEEA. J lost 3 bases, V lost 4 bases, and 4 bases had no gene match. This CDR3 has 14 amino acids. CDR3 DNA sequence: TGTGCCAGCAGCTACGGGACAGTGACAGATACGCAGTATTTT. It translates to CASSYGTVTDTQYF.

The CDR3 DNA is TGTGCCAGCAGCCAAGCCCAGGACAATGAGCAGTTCTTC. Translated: CASSQAQDNEQFF. The chain employs TRBV14 and TRBJ2-1, with D hard to call. This CDR3 is 13 amino acids long. The V end lost 1 base, the J end lost 5 bases, and 6 bases lay between the germline ends. Looked up from germline, CDR1 is SGHDN and CDR2 is FVKESK.

The sample holds one count of this clone. The V gene is TRBV6-6, the J gene TRBJ2-3; 15 bases are shared with TRBD2. Per germline, CDR1 MNHNY and CDR2 SVGAGI (reference sequence). V lost 5 bases and J lost 6; bases outside the gene matches: 21. The CDR3 has 21 residues. CDR3 region: CASSPTIGLAGGFVELDTQYF. As DNA, the CDR3 is TGTGCCAGCAGTCCGACCATCGGACTAGCGGGAGGGTTTGTTGAACTCGATACGCAGTATTTT.

The chain carries TRBV7-3 and TRBJ2-1, with 10 nucleotides matching TRBD2. With V trimmed by 5 bases and J by 11 bases, 6 bases remained unmatched. Germline V CDR1 and CDR2: SGHTA, FQGTGA. The CDR3 runs to 13 residues. CDR3 in amino acids: CASSQEREGKQFF. CDR3 DNA sequence: TGTGCCAGCAGCCAAGAGCGGGAGGGTAAGCAGTTCTTC.

This chain connects TRBV14 to TRBJ2-1; maybe TRBD2 (7 bases). The CDR3 length is 14 residues. Germline CDR1 and CDR2: SGHDN and FVKESK. The V and J ends lost 0 bases and 8 bases respectively, with 11 bases between them. The CDR3 spells CASSQDLGGDEQFF. CDR3 sequence (DNA): TGTGCCAGCAGCCAAGATTTAGGGGGGGATGAGCAGTTCTTC.

The chain couples TRBV28 to TRBJ1-3; D remains ambiguous. V was pared by 3 bases and J by 4 bases, with 10 bases between. CDR3 length: 14 residues. In germline, CDR1 is MDHEN, CDR2 SYDVKM. The CDR3 region has the DNA TGTGCCAGCAGTTTGAGGTCGGCCGGAAACACCATATATTTT. It specifies CASSLRSAGNTIYF.

Only one count was recorded for this clone. This chain uses TRBV6-5 with TRBJ2-2; tentative D call: TRBD2 (5 bases). From germline, CDR1 is MNHEY and CDR2 SVGAGI. Trimming pared 4 bases from V and 14 bases from J, leaving 14 bases between. The CDR3 is 12 residues long. This CDR3 reads CASSSSYRGLFF. The CDR3, as DNA: TGTGCCAGCAGTTCCTCGTATCGGGGACTGTTTTTT.

The CDR3 loop reads CASSRYLTGAYGYTF. The CDR3 region has the DNA TGTGCCAGCAGCCGTTATCTCACAGGAGCCTACGGCTACACCTTC. V and J are TRBV14 and TRBJ1-2; TRBD1 might be the D (5 bases). Germline assignment: CDR1 SGHDN and CDR2 FVKESK. This CDR3 spans 15 amino acids. V was cut by 4 bases and J by 8 bases, with 20 bases left in between.

CDR3: CASSLSEQYF. CDR3 nucleotide sequence: TGTGCCAGCAGTTTGTCGGAGCAGTACTTC. This sequence joins TRBV28 and TRBJ2-7; D is undetermined. There are 10 residues in the CDR3. V was trimmed by 3 bases and J by 7 bases, leaving 4 bases between them. CDR1 and CDR2 from the germline V gene are MDHEN and SYDVKM.

The V call is TRBV9, the J call TRBJ2-3; D remains ambiguous. V gave up 1 base and J gave up 2 bases, with 5 bases separating them. CDR1 and CDR2 from the germline V gene are SGDLS and YYNGEE. The CDR3 has 13 residues. As DNA, the CDR3 is TGTGCCAGCAGCGTACTAGACACAGATACGCAGTATTTT. Its translation: CASSVLDTDTQYF.